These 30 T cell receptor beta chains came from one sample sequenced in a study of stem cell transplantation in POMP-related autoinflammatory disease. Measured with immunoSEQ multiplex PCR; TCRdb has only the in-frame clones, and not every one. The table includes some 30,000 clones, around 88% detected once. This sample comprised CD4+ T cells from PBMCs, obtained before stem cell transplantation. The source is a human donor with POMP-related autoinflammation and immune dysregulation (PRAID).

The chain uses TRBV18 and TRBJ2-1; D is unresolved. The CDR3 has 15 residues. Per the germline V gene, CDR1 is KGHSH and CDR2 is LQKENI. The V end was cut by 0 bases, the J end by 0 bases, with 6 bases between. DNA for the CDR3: TGTGCCAGCTCACCACCCCCCCGCTCCTACAATGAGCAGTTCTTC. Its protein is CASSPPPRSYNEQFF.

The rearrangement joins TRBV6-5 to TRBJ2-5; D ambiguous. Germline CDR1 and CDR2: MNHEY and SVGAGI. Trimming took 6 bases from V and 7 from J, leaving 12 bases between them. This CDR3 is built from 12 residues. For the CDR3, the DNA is TGTGCCAGCAGCCGCCTAACGGGGACCCAGTACTTC. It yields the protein CASSRLTGTQYF.

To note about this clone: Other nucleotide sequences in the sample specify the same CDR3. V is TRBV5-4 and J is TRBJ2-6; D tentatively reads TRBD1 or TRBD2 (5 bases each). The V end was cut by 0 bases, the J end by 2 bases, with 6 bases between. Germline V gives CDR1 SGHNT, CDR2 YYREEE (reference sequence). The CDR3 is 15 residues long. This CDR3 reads CASSLGGTGANVLTF. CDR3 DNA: TGTGCCAGCAGCTTGGGGGGGACTGGGGCCAACGTCCTGACTTTC.

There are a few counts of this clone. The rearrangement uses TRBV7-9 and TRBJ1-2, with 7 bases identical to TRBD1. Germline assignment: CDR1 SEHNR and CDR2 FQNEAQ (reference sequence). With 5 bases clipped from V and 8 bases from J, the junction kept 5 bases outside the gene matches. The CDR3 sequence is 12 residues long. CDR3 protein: CASSPGQTGYTF. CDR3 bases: TGTGCCAGCAGCCCGGGACAGACGGGCTACACCTTC.

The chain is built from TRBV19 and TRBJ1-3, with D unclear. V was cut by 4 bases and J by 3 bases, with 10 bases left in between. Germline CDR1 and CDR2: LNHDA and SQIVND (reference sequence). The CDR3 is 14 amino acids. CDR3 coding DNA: TGTGCCAGTAGTAGACGGAACGGTGGAAACACCATATATTTT. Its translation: CASSRRNGGNTIYF.

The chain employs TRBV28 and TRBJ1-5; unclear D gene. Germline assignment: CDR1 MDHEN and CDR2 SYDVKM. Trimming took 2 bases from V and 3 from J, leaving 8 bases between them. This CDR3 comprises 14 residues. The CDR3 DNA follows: TGTGCCAGCAGTTTAGTCTGGTCCAATCAGCCCCAGCATTTT. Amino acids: CASSLVWSNQPQHF.

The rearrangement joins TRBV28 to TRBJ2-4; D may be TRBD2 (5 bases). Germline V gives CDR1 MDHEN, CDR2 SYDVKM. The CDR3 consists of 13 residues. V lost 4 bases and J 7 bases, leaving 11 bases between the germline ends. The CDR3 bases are TGTGCCAGCAGTTCCCCTACTAGGAACATTCAGTACTTC. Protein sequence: CASSSPTRNIQYF.

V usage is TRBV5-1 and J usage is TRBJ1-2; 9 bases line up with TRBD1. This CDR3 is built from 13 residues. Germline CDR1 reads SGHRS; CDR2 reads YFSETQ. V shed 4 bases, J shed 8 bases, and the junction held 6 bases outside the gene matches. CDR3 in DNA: TGCGCCAGCAGCCCGGGACAGGGTGTGGGCTACACCTTC. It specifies CASSPGQGVGYTF.

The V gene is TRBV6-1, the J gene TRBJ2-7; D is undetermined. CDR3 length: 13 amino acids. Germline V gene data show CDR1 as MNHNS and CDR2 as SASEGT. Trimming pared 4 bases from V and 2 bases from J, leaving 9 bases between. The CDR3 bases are TGTGCCAGCAGTGTACGTCAGGCCTACGAGCAGTACTTC. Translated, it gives CASSVRQAYEQYF.

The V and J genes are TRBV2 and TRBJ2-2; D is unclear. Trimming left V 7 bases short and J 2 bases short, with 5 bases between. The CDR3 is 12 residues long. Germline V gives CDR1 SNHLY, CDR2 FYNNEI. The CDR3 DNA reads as TGTGCCAGCACCGACAACACCGGGGAGCTGTTTTTT. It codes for CASTDNTGELFF.

The DNA of the CDR3 is TGTGCCAGCAGCCCACGGACAGGGGGCTACAATGAGCAGTTCTTC. Translation: CASSPRTGGYNEQFF. The rearrangement uses TRBV7-2 and TRBJ2-1, with 10 bases lining up with TRBD1. Germline V gene sequence: CDR1 SGHTA, CDR2 FQGNSA. The V segment lost 5 bases and the J segment 3 bases; nucleotides outside the gene matches: 4. This CDR3 contains 15 residues.

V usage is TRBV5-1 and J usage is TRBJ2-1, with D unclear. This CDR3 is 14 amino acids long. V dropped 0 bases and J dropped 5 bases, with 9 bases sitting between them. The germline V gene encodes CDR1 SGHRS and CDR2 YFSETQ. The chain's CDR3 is CASSLGLENNEQFF. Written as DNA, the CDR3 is TGCGCCAGCAGCTTGGGCCTAGAAAACAATGAGCAGTTCTTC.

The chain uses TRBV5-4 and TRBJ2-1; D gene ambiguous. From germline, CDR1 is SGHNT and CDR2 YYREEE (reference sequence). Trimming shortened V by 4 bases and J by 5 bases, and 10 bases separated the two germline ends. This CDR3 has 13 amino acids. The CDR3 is CASSHARNNEQFF. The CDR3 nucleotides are TGTGCCAGCAGCCACGCCCGCAACAATGAGCAGTTCTTC. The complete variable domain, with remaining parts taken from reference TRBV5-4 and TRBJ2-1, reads ETGVTQSPTHLIKTRGQQVTLRCSSQSGHNTVSWYQQALGQGPQFIFQYYREEENGRGNFPPRFSGLQFPNYSSELNVNALELDDSALYLCASSHARNNEQFFGPGTRLTVL.

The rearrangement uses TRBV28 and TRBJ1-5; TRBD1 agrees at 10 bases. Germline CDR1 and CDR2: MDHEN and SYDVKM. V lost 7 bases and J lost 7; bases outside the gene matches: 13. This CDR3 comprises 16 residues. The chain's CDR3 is CASTLWVGQGLQPQHF. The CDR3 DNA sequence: TGTGCCAGCACCTTATGGGTGGGACAGGGGTTACAGCCCCAGCATTTT.

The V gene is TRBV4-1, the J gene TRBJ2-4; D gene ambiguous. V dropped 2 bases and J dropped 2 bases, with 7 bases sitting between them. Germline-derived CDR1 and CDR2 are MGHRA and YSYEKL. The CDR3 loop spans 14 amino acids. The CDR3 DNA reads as TGCGCCAGCAGCCAATTAGGGACCAAAAACATTCAGTACTTC. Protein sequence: CASSQLGTKNIQYF.

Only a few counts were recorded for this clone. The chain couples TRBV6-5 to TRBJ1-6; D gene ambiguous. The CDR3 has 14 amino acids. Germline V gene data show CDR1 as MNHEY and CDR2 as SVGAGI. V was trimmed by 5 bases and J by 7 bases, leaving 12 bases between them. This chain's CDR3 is CASSTAGRNSPLHF. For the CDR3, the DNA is TGTGCCAGCAGTACAGCCGGGCGCAATTCACCCCTCCACTTT.

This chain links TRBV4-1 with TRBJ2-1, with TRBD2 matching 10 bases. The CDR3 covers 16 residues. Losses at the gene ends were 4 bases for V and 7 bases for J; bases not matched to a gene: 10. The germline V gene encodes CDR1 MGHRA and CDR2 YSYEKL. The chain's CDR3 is CASSRLAGLLVNEQFF. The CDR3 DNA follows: TGCGCCAGCAGCCGACTAGCGGGTCTCCTAGTAAATGAGCAGTTCTTC.

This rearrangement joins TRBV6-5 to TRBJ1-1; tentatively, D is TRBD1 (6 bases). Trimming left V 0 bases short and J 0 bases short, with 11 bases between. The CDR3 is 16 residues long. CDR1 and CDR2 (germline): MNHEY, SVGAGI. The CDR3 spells CASSYSFGTMNTEAFF. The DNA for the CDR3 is TGTGCCAGCAGTTACTCCTTCGGGACAATGAACACTGAAGCTTTCTTT.

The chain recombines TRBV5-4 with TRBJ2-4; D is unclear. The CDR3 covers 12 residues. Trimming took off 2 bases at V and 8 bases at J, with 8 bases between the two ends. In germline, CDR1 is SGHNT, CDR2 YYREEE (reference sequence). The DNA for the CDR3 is TGTGCCAGCAGCTTCAAGGGATACATTCAGTACTTC. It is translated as CASSFKGYIQYF.

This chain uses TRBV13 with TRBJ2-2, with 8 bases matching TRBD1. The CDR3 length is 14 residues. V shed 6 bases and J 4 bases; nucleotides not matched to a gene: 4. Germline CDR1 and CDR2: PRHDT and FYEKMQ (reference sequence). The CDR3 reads CASRTGVGTGELFF. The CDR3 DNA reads TGTGCCAGCAGGACAGGGGTCGGCACCGGGGAGCTGTTTTTT.

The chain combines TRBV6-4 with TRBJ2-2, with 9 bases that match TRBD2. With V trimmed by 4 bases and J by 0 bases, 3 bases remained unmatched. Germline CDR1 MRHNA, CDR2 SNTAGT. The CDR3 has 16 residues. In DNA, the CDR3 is TGTGCCAGCAGTGGAAGCGGGAGGACGAACACCGGGGAGCTGTTTTTT. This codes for CASSGSGRTNTGELFF.

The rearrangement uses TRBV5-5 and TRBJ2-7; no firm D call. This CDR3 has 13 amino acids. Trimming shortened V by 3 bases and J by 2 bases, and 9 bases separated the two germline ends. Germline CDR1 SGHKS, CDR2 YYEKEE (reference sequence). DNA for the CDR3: TGTGCCAGCAGCTCCACAGAGACCTACGAGCAGTACTTC. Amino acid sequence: CASSSTETYEQYF.

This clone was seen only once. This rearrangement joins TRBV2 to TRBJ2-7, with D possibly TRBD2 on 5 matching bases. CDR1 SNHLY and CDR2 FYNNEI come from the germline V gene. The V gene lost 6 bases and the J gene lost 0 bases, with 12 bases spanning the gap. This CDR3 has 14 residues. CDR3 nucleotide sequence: TGTGCCAGCAGATGGACTGAAAGCTCCTACGAGCAGTACTTC. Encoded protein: CASRWTESSYEQYF.

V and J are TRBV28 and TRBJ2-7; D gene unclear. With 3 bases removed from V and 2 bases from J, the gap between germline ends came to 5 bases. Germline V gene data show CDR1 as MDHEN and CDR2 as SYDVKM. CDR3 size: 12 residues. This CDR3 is CASSFVAYEQYF. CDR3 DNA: TGTGCCAGCAGTTTCGTCGCCTACGAGCAGTACTTC.

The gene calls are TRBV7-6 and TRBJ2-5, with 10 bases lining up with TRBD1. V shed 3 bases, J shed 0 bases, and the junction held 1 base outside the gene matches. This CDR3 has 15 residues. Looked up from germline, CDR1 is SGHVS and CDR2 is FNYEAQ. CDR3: CASSLGQGNQETQYF. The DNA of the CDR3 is TGTGCCAGCAGCTTGGGACAGGGGAACCAAGAGACCCAGTACTTC.

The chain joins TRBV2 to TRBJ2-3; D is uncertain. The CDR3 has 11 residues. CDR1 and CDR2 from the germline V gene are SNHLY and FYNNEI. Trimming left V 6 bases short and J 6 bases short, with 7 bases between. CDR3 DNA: TGTGCCAGCAGATTCACTGATACGCAGTATTTT. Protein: CASRFTDTQYF.

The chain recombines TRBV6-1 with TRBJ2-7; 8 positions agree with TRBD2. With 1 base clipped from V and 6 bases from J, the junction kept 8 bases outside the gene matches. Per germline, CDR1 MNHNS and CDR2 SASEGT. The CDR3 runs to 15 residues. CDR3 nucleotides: TGTGCCAGCAGTGAAGTCGGGGGGGCCATCCCCGAGCAGTACTTC. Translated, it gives CASSEVGGAIPEQYF.

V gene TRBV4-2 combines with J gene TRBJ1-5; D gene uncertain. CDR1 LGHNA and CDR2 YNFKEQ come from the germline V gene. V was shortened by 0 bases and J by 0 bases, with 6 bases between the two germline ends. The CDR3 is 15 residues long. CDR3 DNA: TGTGCCAGCAGCCAAGATGTGAGTAGCAATCAGCCCCAGCATTTT. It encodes CASSQDVSSNQPQHF.

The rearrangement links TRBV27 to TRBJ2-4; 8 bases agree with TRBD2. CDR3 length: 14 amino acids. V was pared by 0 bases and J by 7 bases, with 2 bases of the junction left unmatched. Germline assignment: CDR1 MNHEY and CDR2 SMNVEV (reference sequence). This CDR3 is CASSLSVAGNIQYF. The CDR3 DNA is TGTGCCAGCAGTTTATCGGTAGCGGGGAACATTCAGTACTTC.

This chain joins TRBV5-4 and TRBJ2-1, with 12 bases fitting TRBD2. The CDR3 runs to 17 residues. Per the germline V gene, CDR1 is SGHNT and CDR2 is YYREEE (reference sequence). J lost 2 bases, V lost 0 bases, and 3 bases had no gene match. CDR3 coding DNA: TGTGCCAGCAGCTTGGGACTAGCGGGGGCCACCTACAATGAGCAGTTCTTC. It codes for CASSLGLAGATYNEQFF.